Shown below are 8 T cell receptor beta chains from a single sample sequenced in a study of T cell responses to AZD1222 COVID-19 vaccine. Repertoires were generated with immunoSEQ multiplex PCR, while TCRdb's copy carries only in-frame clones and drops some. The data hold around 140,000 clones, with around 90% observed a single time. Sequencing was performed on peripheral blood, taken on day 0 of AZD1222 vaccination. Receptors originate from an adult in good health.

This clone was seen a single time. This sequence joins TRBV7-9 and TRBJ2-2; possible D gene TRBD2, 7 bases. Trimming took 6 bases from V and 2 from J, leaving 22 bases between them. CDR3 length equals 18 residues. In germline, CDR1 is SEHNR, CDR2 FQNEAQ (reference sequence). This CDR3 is CASSPGGWGGRNTGELFF. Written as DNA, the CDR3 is TGTGCCAGCAGTCCGGGGGGCTGGGGCGGACGAAACACCGGGGAGCTGTTTTTT.

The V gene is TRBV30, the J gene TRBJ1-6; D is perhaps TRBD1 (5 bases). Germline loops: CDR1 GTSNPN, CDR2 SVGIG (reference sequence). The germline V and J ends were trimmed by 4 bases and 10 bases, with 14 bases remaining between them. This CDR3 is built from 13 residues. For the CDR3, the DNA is TGTGCCTGGAAAAGGGACCCCGGGTCACCCCTCCACTTT. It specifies CAWKRDPGSPLHF. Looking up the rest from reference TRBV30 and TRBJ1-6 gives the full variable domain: SQTIHQWPATLVQPVGSPLSLECTVEGTSNPNLYWYRQAAGRGLQLLFYSVGIGQISSEVPQNLSASRPQDRQFILSSKKLLLSDSGFYLCAWKRDPGSPLHFGNGTRLTVT.

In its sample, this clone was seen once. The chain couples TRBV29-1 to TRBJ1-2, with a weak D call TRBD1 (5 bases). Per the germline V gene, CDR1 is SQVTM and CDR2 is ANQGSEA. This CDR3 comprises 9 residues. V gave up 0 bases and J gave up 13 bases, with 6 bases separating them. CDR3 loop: CSVEEGGTF. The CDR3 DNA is TGCAGCGTTGAAGAGGGGGGCACCTTC.

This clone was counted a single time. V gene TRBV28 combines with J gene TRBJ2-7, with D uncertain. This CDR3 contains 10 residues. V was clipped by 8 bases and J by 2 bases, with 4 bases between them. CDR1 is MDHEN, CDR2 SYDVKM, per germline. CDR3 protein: CASGTYEQYF. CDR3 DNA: TGTGCCAGCGGGACCTACGAGCAGTACTTC.

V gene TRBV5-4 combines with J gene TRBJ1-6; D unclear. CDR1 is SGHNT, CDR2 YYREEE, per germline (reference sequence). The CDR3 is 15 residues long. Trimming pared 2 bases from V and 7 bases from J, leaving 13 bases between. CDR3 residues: CASSLLGMQNSPLHF. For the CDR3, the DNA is TGTGCCAGCAGCTTACTCGGGATGCAGAATTCACCCCTCCACTTT.

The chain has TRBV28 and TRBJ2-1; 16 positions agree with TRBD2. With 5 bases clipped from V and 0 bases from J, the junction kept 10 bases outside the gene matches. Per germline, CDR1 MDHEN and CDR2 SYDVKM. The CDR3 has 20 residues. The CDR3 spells CASSPWGLAGGVSSYNEQFF. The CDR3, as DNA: TGTGCCAGCAGTCCATGGGGACTAGCGGGAGGGGTAAGCTCCTACAATGAGCAGTTCTTC.

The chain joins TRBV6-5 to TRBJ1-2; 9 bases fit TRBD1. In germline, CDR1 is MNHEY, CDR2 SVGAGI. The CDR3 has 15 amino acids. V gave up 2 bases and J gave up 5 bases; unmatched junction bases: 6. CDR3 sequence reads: CASSYGTGMWYGYTF. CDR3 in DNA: TGTGCCAGCAGTTACGGGACAGGGATGTGGTATGGCTACACCTTC.

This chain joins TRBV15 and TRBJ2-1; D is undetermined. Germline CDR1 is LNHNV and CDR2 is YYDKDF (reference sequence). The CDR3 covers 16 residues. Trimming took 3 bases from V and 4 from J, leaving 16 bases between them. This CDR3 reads CATSSGLARKYNEQFF. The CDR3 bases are TGTGCCACCAGCAGTGGGCTGGCGAGGAAATACAATGAGCAGTTCTTC.